A selection of T cell receptor beta chains follows, all from one sample in a study of CD8 T cells in Susac syndrome. Using its own MiXCR run on the immunoSEQ multiplex PCR reads, TCRdb lists one record per CDR3 protein. The sample lists about 300,000 distinct CDR3 sequences; about 89% were seen once. The sequencing sample was made of CD8+ T cells from PBMCs. The origin of the receptors is a human donor with multiple sclerosis. Each CDR3 is given without its conserved first and last residue. Not all rows give a size; the values are once, few, many and, for expanded clones, a class.

abundance: .; v_gene: TRBV28; j_gene: TRBJ2-7; CDR3aa: ASNTPRGPTYEQY
abundance: .; v_gene: TRBV28; j_gene: TRBJ2-5; CDR3aa: ASSVLTGGIETQY
abundance: once; v_gene: TRBV27; j_gene: TRBJ2-5; CDR3aa: ASSPYGQVGETQY
abundance: .; v_gene: TRBV6-5; j_gene: TRBJ2-3; CDR3aa: ASSSATTLWGGALD
abundance: .; v_gene: TRBV7-9; j_gene: TRBJ1-1; CDR3aa: ASSLAGFRAEAF
abundance: .; v_gene: TRBV27; j_gene: TRBJ1-2; CDR3aa: ASNGQGNDYGYT
abundance: .; v_gene: TRBV13; j_gene: TRBJ2-5; CDR3aa: ASSLADSASGRETQY
abundance: .; v_gene: TRBV20-1; j_gene: TRBJ2-1; CDR3aa: SARDALNEQF
abundance: .; v_gene: TRBV6-1; j_gene: TRBJ2-3; CDR3aa: ASSPEREGITDTQY
abundance: .; v_gene: TRBV6-4; j_gene: TRBJ2-3; CDR3aa: ASSDSPGGITDTQY
abundance: .; v_gene: TRBV12-3/TRBV12-4; j_gene: TRBJ2-2; CDR3aa: ASSLEGVTGELF
abundance: .; v_gene: TRBV30; j_gene: TRBJ2-7; CDR3aa: AWSGTGNLYEQY
abundance: .; v_gene: TRBV4-3; j_gene: TRBJ2-5; CDR3aa: ASSQVGTDGETQY
abundance: .; v_gene: TRBV30; j_gene: TRBJ2-5; CDR3aa: AWNARSETQY
abundance: .; v_gene: TRBV27; j_gene: TRBJ2-7; CDR3aa: ASSFGQGLSYEQY
abundance: .; v_gene: TRBV6-4; j_gene: TRBJ2-2; CDR3aa: ASSAAVDGTGELF
abundance: .; v_gene: TRBV25-1; j_gene: TRBJ2-5; CDR3aa: ASSEAWDSQETQY
abundance: .; v_gene: TRBV12-3/TRBV12-4; j_gene: TRBJ1-1; CDR3aa: ASRSRQIMNTEAF
abundance: few; v_gene: TRBV4-2; j_gene: TRBJ1-6; CDR3aa: ASSQDPVSSYNSPLH
abundance: .; v_gene: TRBV6-1; j_gene: TRBJ1-2; CDR3aa: ASSAGTGNPLSILYGYT
abundance: .; v_gene: TRBV11-3; j_gene: TRBJ1-2; CDR3aa: ASSRDRVRGYT
abundance: .; v_gene: TRBV12-3/TRBV12-4; j_gene: TRBJ1-2; CDR3aa: ASSSPPGGLPGYT
abundance: .; v_gene: TRBV6-2/TRBV6-3; j_gene: TRBJ2-1; CDR3aa: ASSPLTSGSSYNEQF
abundance: .; v_gene: TRBV12-3/TRBV12-4; j_gene: TRBJ2-7; CDR3aa: ASSLRKYEQY
abundance: .; v_gene: TRBV6-1; j_gene: TRBJ2-7; CDR3aa: ASIEGFRWTGSLEQY
abundance: .; v_gene: TRBV12-3/TRBV12-4; j_gene: TRBJ2-3; CDR3aa: ASSLVAWTDTQY
abundance: few; v_gene: TRBV6-1; j_gene: TRBJ1-1; CDR3aa: ASSEDERSEAF
abundance: once; v_gene: TRBV6-2/TRBV6-3; j_gene: TRBJ2-7; CDR3aa: ASSEPLGYEQY
abundance: once; v_gene: TRBV7-6; j_gene: TRBJ2-1; CDR3aa: ASSLADRVLEQF
abundance: .; v_gene: TRBV30; j_gene: TRBJ2-1; CDR3aa: AWSSGRGTDEQF
abundance: .; v_gene: TRBV27; j_gene: TRBJ2-7; CDR3aa: ASSLTMTGSYEQY
abundance: .; v_gene: TRBV9; j_gene: TRBJ1-4; CDR3aa: ASSVGAGKPNEKLS
abundance: few; v_gene: TRBV6-1; j_gene: TRBJ2-2; CDR3aa: ASPDPNTGELF
abundance: .; v_gene: TRBV12-3/TRBV12-4; j_gene: TRBJ1-2; CDR3aa: ASSLEGGWYGYT
abundance: .; v_gene: TRBV6-6; j_gene: TRBJ1-1; CDR3aa: ASSYPSFPFTEAF
abundance: .; v_gene: TRBV19; j_gene: TRBJ2-3; CDR3aa: ASWDYLNDTQY
abundance: .; v_gene: TRBV5-5; j_gene: TRBJ1-2; CDR3aa: ASSAQDRGYGYT
abundance: .; v_gene: TRBV4-3; j_gene: TRBJ2-2; CDR3aa: ASSQERGVINTGELF
abundance: .; v_gene: TRBV6-7; j_gene: TRBJ1-1; CDR3aa: ASSYPLGGGPNRF
abundance: .; v_gene: TRBV20-1; j_gene: TRBJ2-1; CDR3aa: SARDGGTSGKKEF
abundance: .; v_gene: TRBV28; j_gene: TRBJ2-7; CDR3aa: ASSSVVMVGYEQY
abundance: .; v_gene: TRBV24-1; j_gene: TRBJ2-1; CDR3aa: ATSAPLREGSYNEQF
abundance: few; v_gene: TRBV7-9; j_gene: TRBJ2-1; CDR3aa: ASSPDRGLNEQF
abundance: .; v_gene: TRBV7-9; j_gene: TRBJ2-4; CDR3aa: ASSLVSLGAKNIQY
abundance: .; v_gene: TRBV7-8; j_gene: TRBJ2-5; CDR3aa: ASSSALAGELPIEKTQY
abundance: .; v_gene: TRBV11-2; j_gene: TRBJ2-3; CDR3aa: ASSLGWTGTDTQY
abundance: .; v_gene: TRBV28; j_gene: TRBJ2-5; CDR3aa: ASSGPPWGDQETQY
abundance: few; v_gene: TRBV6-2/TRBV6-3; j_gene: TRBJ2-7; CDR3aa: ASSYLLAVNEQY
abundance: .; v_gene: TRBV3-1; j_gene: TRBJ2-1; CDR3aa: ASSPPTGGNEQF
abundance: .; v_gene: TRBV6-6; j_gene: TRBJ1-2; CDR3aa: ASTPQVGYGYT
abundance: .; v_gene: TRBV5-6; j_gene: TRBJ1-1; CDR3aa: ASSLVRQGIKYTEAF
abundance: once; v_gene: TRBV28; j_gene: TRBJ2-2; CDR3aa: ASSGRTGENTGELF
abundance: .; v_gene: TRBV7-2; j_gene: TRBJ1-5; CDR3aa: ASSLWADNSNQPQH